The 10 T cell receptor beta chains reported below all come from one sample, sequenced in a study of CD8 T cells in Susac syndrome. RNA, at about 0.5 to 1 ug, was reverse transcribed with random hexamers. Each CDR3 protein is one row after TCRdb ran MiXCR on the immunoSEQ multiplex PCR reads. This table holds under 200,000 distinct CDR3 sequences, 85% to 95% found once. The sequenced sample was CD8+ T cells from PBMCs. All receptors come from a human donor with multiple sclerosis.

This sequence joins TRBV9 and TRBJ2-3, with 9 nucleotides matching TRBD1. The CDR3 has 15 residues. CDR1 is SGDLS, CDR2 YYNGEE, per germline. V was clipped by 3 bases and J by 6 bases; unmatched bases: 8. The CDR3 coding sequence is TGTGCCAGCAGCGCCGGGACAGGGCGGGCGGATACGCAGTATTTT. Translation gives CASSAGTGRADTQYF.

This chain connects TRBV7-9 to TRBJ2-7; either TRBD1 or TRBD2 may supply D (5 bases each). CDR1 and CDR2 (germline): SEHNR, FQNEAQ (reference sequence). The length of the CDR3 is 14 residues. Trimming took off 2 bases at V and 3 bases at J, with 11 bases between the two ends. CDR3 loop: CASSLTRDHYEQYF. CDR3 bases: TGTGCCAGCAGCTTAACCAGGGACCACTACGAGCAGTACTTC.

The chain is built from TRBV13 and TRBJ2-2, with D possibly TRBD2 on 6 matching bases. Per germline, CDR1 PRHDT and CDR2 FYEKMQ (reference sequence). The CDR3 runs to 12 residues. V was pared by 8 bases and J by 6 bases, with 10 bases between. The CDR3 nucleotides are TGTGCCAGCGAGGAGGGGTCCGGGGAGCTGTTTTTT. This encodes CASEEGSGELFF.

This chain joins TRBV7-3 and TRBJ1-5, with D unresolved. The CDR3 totals 15 residues. CDR1 and CDR2 from the germline V gene are SGHTA and FQGTGA. Deletions cut 1 base from V and 2 bases from J, with 9 bases between. The chain's CDR3 is CASSLRVGGNQPQHF. The CDR3 nucleotides read TGTGCCAGCAGCTTAAGGGTGGGAGGCAATCAGCCCCAGCATTTT.

The rearrangement joins TRBV2 to TRBJ2-7, with 8 bases aligning to TRBD2. This CDR3 comprises 15 residues. The ends lost 3 bases at V and 0 bases at J; junction bases unmatched: 4. CDR1 and CDR2 from the germline V gene are SNHLY and FYNNEI. CDR3 protein: CASSDVLAGSYEQYF. CDR3 in DNA: TGTGCCAGCAGTGACGTGCTAGCGGGCTCCTACGAGCAGTACTTC.

The chain uses TRBV12-3 or TRBV12-4 and TRBJ2-3; 11 bases align to TRBD2. The V and J ends lost 2 bases and 2 bases, in that order; junction bases with no gene match: 3. The CDR3 loop spans 16 amino acids. Here the CDR3 reads CASSLTSGRDTDTQYF. In DNA form, the CDR3 reads TGTGCCAGCAGTTTAACTAGCGGGAGAGACACAGATACGCAGTATTTT.

This sequence joins TRBV3-1 and TRBJ2-7; 7 bases are shared with TRBD1. Looked up from germline, CDR1 is LGHDT and CDR2 is YNNKEL (reference sequence). The length of the CDR3 is 16 residues. The V segment lost 0 bases and the J segment 1 base; nucleotides outside the gene matches: 6. CDR3 loop: CASSQERGTASYEQYF. Written as DNA, the CDR3 is TGTGCCAGCAGCCAAGAGAGAGGGACAGCTTCCTACGAGCAGTACTTC.

This chain connects TRBV6-1 to TRBJ2-6; D is unresolved. Trimming cost V 3 bases and J 4 bases, with 10 bases left between them. The CDR3 has 15 residues. Germline V CDR1 and CDR2: MNHNS, SASEGT. CDR3 sequence: CASSDRPLGANVLTF. In DNA form, the CDR3 reads TGTGCCAGCAGTGACCGCCCCCTCGGGGCCAACGTCCTGACTTTC.

V and J are TRBV27 and TRBJ2-3, with D hard to call. The V gene lost 5 bases and the J gene lost 5 bases, with 11 bases spanning the gap. Germline V gene sequence: CDR1 MNHEY, CDR2 SMNVEV (reference sequence). The CDR3 sequence is 13 residues long. CDR3 nucleotide sequence: TGTGCCAGCAGTGAGTGGCCGGGAGATACGCAGTATTTT. Its protein product is CASSEWPGDTQYF.

The genes are TRBV15 and TRBJ2-7; TRBD1 matches 11 bases. Per the germline V gene, CDR1 is LNHNV and CDR2 is YYDKDF (reference sequence). The CDR3 is 15 amino acids. After removal of 1 base from V and 6 bases from J, the junction contained 5 bases not matched to a gene. The CDR3 here is CATSRARTGGAEQYF. The CDR3 DNA reads TGTGCCACCAGCAGAGCCAGGACAGGGGGCGCCGAGCAGTACTTC.